These T cell receptor beta chains were read from a single sample in a study of shared clonotypes between healthy human individuals. TCRdb keeps only in-frame clones here, not all; method: immunoSEQ multiplex PCR. The sample has about 1 million clones; approximately 72% are singletons. The sample consisted of memory CD4+ T cells sorted from blood. The receptors were gathered from a man younger than 30 in good health. Each CDR3 is given without its conserved first and last residue. Each record gives: J gene, V gene, CDR3 protein.

>TRBJ1-5|TRBV28
ATARLGGQPQH
>TRBJ1-4|TRBV19
ASHGWGTNEKLF
>TRBJ2-7|TRBV5-6
ASSLNRGTGFHYEQY
>TRBJ2-5|TRBV5-6
ASSLELGMDQETQY
>TRBJ1-1|TRBV23-1
ASSQDAGWTEAF
>TRBJ2-6|TRBV5-4
ASSADRVSGANVLT
>TRBJ1-2|TRBV6-1
ASSADRGYT
>TRBJ2-7|TRBV28
ASRSPGGWNEQY
>TRBJ2-3|TRBV5-1
ASSLGGVVADTQY
>TRBJ1-2|TRBV18
ASSRDSDGYT
>TRBJ2-1|TRBV7-9
ASSLVIQDEQF
>TRBJ1-4|TRBV6-1
ASSERVDVGRPGKLF
>TRBJ2-1|TRBV10-3
AIREREFSEQF
>TRBJ1-4|TRBV5-6
ASSLSGPANEKLF
>TRBJ2-2|TRBV6-5
ASKESLLRTGELF
>TRBJ1-4|TRBV7-9
ASTRTNEKLF
>TRBJ1-2|TRBV29-1
SVRVGRDYGYT
>TRBJ2-7|TRBV21-1
ASSNVWTGASYEQY
>TRBJ2-7|TRBV7-2
ASSKVSGGYEQY
>TRBJ2-7|TRBV5-4
ASSSGTSGRAFRSYEQY
>TRBJ2-7|TRBV27
ASSRTGFGEQY
>TRBJ1-5|TRBV30
AWGHSRESQPQH
>TRBJ2-7|TRBV27
ASSLKGQGYEQY
>TRBJ2-7|TRBV6-5
ASGDYEQY
>TRBJ2-3|TRBV25-1
ASEGNADTQY